The rows below give T cell receptor beta chains drawn from one sample of a study of cytomegalovirus exposure and HLA in healthy donors. Assay used: immunoSEQ multiplex PCR; TCRdb lists only in-frame clones, some missing. The table has some 110,000 clones, approximately 80% seen once. Sequencing input: PBMCs. The receptors were gathered from a man aged 30-40 years in good health and CMV-seronegative. The CDR3 runs from the conserved cysteine through the conserved F or W. The D gene is left open where the match is weak. Clone size appears in some rows only: once, few, many, or a class for an expanded clone.

clone size	D gene	V gene	J gene	CDR3 protein	CDR3 DNA
-	-	TRBV7-2	TRBJ1-1	CASSLGGRAEAFF	TGTGCCAGCAGCCTTGGAGGGAGGGCTGAAGCTTTCTTT
-	-	TRBV14	TRBJ1-2	CASSQDQGNYGYTF	TGTGCCAGCAGCCAAGACCAGGGGAACTATGGCTACACCTTC
-	TRBD1	TRBV27	TRBJ1-5	CASSLRTGGLQPQHF	TGTGCCAGCAGTTTACGGACAGGGGGACTTCAGCCCCAGCATTTT
-	-	TRBV6-5	TRBJ2-2	CATKKPLGTGELFF	TGTGCCACCAAAAAACCTCTAGGCACCGGGGAGCTGTTTTTT
-	TRBD1	TRBV4-3	TRBJ1-2	CASSQDRGNYGYTF	TGCGCCAGCAGCCAAGACAGGGGGAACTATGGCTACACCTTC
-	-	TRBV10-1	TRBJ1-2	CATRGSCGYTF	TGCGCCACCAGAGGGAGCTGCGGCTACACCTTC
-	TRBD1	TRBV7-2	TRBJ2-1	CASSAGQGSYNEQFF	TGTGCCAGCAGCGCGGGACAGGGGTCCTACAATGAGCAGTTCTTC
-	-	TRBV4-3	TRBJ2-7	CASSQLGSGEQYF	TGCGCCAGCAGCCAGCTGGGCTCGGGAGAGCAGTACTTC
-	-	TRBV30	TRBJ2-5	CAWSPQETQYF	TGTGCCTGGAGTCCACAAGAGACCCAGTACTTC
-	-	TRBV7-2	TRBJ2-7	CASSLSSYEQYF	TGTGCCAGCAGCTTGAGCTCCTACGAGCAGTACTTC
once	-	TRBV9	TRBJ1-3	CASSVGTDSGNTIYF	TGTGCCAGCAGCGTAGGAACAGACTCTGGAAACACCATATATTTT
once	TRBD1	TRBV27	TRBJ1-5	CASSATDRVFNQPQHF	TGTGCCAGCAGCGCAACCGACAGGGTATTCAATCAGCCCCAGCATTTT
few	-	TRBV6-1	TRBJ1-5	CASSQGTRQPQHF	TGTGCCAGCAGTCAGGGGACGCGGCAGCCCCAGCATTTT
few	-	TRBV21-1	TRBJ2-7	CASSEGAGGISDYEQYF	TGTGCCAGCAGCGAAGGGGCAGGGGGCATCTCTGACTACGAGCAGTACTTC
-	TRBD1	TRBV18	TRBJ1-2	CASSPPGRDRGYGYTF	TGTGCCAGCTCACCACCAGGGAGGGACAGGGGCTATGGCTACACCTTC
-	-	TRBV6-1	TRBJ1-3	CASSEMGASVVTIYF	TGTGCCAGCAGTGAAATGGGGGCCTCCGTTGTCACCATATATTTT
-	-	TRBV9	TRBJ2-3	CASSVVTDTQYF	TGTGCCAGCAGCGTCGTCACAGATACGCAGTATTTT
few	TRBD1	TRBV5-4	TRBJ1-2	CASSFPRQGNYGYTF	TGTGCCAGCAGCTTTCCCCGACAGGGTAACTATGGCTACACCTTC
-	TRBD1	TRBV29-1	TRBJ2-2	CSVADRGHTGELFF	TGCAGCGTCGCGGACAGGGGGCACACCGGGGAGCTGTTTTTT
once	TRBD2	TRBV27	TRBJ2-1	CASSYTSGGWEQFF	TGTGCCAGCAGTTATACTAGCGGGGGCTGGGAGCAGTTCTTC
-	TRBD2	TRBV11-2	TRBJ2-7	CASGPWASGLYEQYF	TGTGCCAGCGGCCCTTGGGCTAGCGGACTTTACGAGCAGTACTTC
-	TRBD1	TRBV27	TRBJ2-3	CASSTRQGPTDTQYF	TGTGCCAGCAGTACCAGACAGGGGCCCACAGATACGCAGTATTTT
-	TRBD2	TRBV30	TRBJ2-3	CAWSTISGTSGIVSTDTQYF	TGTGCCTGGAGTACGATTTCCGGGACTAGCGGGATCGTGAGCACAGATACGCAGTATTTT
once	-	TRBV19	TRBJ2-3	CASSIIPGSGTDTQYF	TGTGCCAGTAGTATCATCCCAGGGTCAGGCACAGATACGCAGTATTTT
-	TRBD1	TRBV27	TRBJ2-7	CASSFDRGDEQYF	TGTGCCAGCAGTTTCGACAGGGGGGACGAGCAGTACTTC
-	-	TRBV9	TRBJ2-7	CASSLGGHSEQYF	TGTGCCAGCAGCCTAGGGGGACACTCCGAGCAGTACTTC
-	-	TRBV15	TRBJ2-7	CATSRKGPGGNYEQYF	TGTGCCACCAGCAGGAAGGGTCCGGGCGGGAACTACGAGCAGTACTTC
-	TRBD2	TRBV5-1	TRBJ2-1	CASRVVAGAGEQFF	TGCGCCAGCAGGGTGGTAGCGGGAGCCGGTGAGCAGTTCTTC
-	-	TRBV28	TRBJ2-5	CASSLLLEQKTQYF	TGTGCCAGCAGTTTATTACTGGAGCAAAAGACCCAGTACTTC
-	-	TRBV7-8	TRBJ1-2	CASSPDRNYGYTF	TGTGCCAGCAGCCCGGACAGAAACTATGGCTACACCTTC
-	TRBD1	TRBV7-6	TRBJ1-6	CASSRTGVAYNSPLHF	TGTGCCAGCAGCCGGACAGGCGTTGCCTATAATTCACCCCTCCACTTT
-	TRBD1	TRBV6-1	TRBJ2-1	CASSEALGTVNEQFF	TGTGCCAGCAGTGAAGCGCTAGGGACAGTCAATGAGCAGTTCTTC
-	-	TRBV7-8	TRBJ1-1	CASSPQGNTEAFF	TGTGCCAGCAGCCCGCAGGGGAACACTGAAGCTTTCTTT
-	TRBD1	TRBV19	TRBJ2-7	CASTRTGGSYEQYF	TGTGCCAGTACCCGGACAGGGGGCTCCTACGAGCAGTACTTC
-	-	TRBV27	TRBJ1-1	CASSLRRGNTEAFF	TGTGCCAGCAGTCTCCGGAGGGGGAACACTGAAGCTTTCTTT
once	-	TRBV14	TRBJ2-5	CASSQGGTGIQETQYF	TGTGCCAGCAGCCAAGGCGGGACGGGAATCCAAGAGACCCAGTACTTC
few	TRBD1	TRBV7-2	TRBJ2-5	CASSLEGDRGYQETQYF	TGTGCCAGCAGCTTAGAGGGGGACAGGGGGTACCAAGAGACCCAGTACTTC
few	TRBD1	TRBV5-6	TRBJ1-4	CASSPRGGDEKLFF	TGTGCCAGCAGCCCCCGAGGGGGCGACGAAAAACTGTTTTTT
once	TRBD1	TRBV7-9	TRBJ2-5	CASSNRDRGLVGTQYF	TGTGCCAGCAGCAATCGGGACAGGGGGCTGGTCGGGACCCAGTACTTC
-	TRBD1	TRBV11-2	TRBJ1-6	CASSPSGQSNSPLHF	TGTGCCAGCAGCCCGTCGGGACAGTCTAATTCACCCCTCCACTTT
-	-	TRBV6-1	TRBJ2-7	CASSEWESGSSSYEQYF	TGTGCCAGCAGTGAATGGGAGAGCGGATCTAGCTCCTACGAGCAGTACTTC
few	-	TRBV4-3	TRBJ1-1	CASSQTTRTVEAFF	TGCGCCAGCAGCCAAACTACAAGGACAGTTGAAGCTTTCTTT
-	TRBD1	TRBV28	TRBJ1-4	CASRPQGAPEKLFF	TGTGCCAGCAGGCCGCAGGGGGCGCCTGAAAAACTGTTTTTT
-	TRBD1	TRBV9	TRBJ1-2	CASSQDPGQGGGYTF	TGTGCCAGCAGCCAAGACCCGGGACAGGGGGGAGGCTACACCTTC
-	-	TRBV15	TRBJ2-5	CATSGNRNQETQYF	TGTGCCACCAGCGGAAACAGGAACCAAGAGACCCAGTACTTC
once	-	TRBV15	TRBJ1-1	CATSDPQAEAFF	TGTGCCACCAGCGACCCCCAGGCTGAAGCTTTCTTT
once	TRBD2	TRBV7-6	TRBJ2-3	CASSLVVPSSGGRNADTQYF	TGTGCCAGCAGCTTAGTGGTCCCTTCTAGCGGGGGGCGGAACGCAGATACGCAGTATTTT
few	TRBD1	TRBV6-6	TRBJ1-1	CASRLQGKNTEAFF	TGTGCCAGCCGCCTACAGGGGAAGAACACTGAAGCTTTCTTT
-	-	TRBV13	TRBJ1-4	CASSLQAVATNEKLFF	TGTGCCAGCAGCTTACAAGCGGTTGCAACTAATGAAAAACTGTTTTTT